This TCR beta chain was found in a study of T cell responses to AZD1222 COVID-19 vaccine. Study-wide findings and caveats: Among the donors, most were white British and more were female, and clonal diversity was possibly underestimated.

In its sample, this clone was seen a few times. Its antigen is still unknown. Repertoires were generated with immunoSEQ multiplex PCR, while TCRdb's copy carries only in-frame clones and drops some. The sample consists of about 81,000 clones, just over 85% of them appearing once. Germline CDR1 reads SEHNR; CDR2 reads FQNEAQ (reference sequence). The V and J ends lost 2 bases and 4 bases, in that order; junction bases with no gene match: 9. The CDR3 has 18 amino acids. This specimen consisted of peripheral blood, obtained 28 days after the second AZD1222 dose. V usage is TRBV7-9 and J usage is TRBJ2-1; the match to TRBD1 covers 12 bases. The receptor was derived from an adult who received the AZD1222 COVID-19 vaccine. The CDR3 DNA sequence: TGTGCCAGCAGCTTATTGACTGGGACAGGGGGCGGTTACAATGAGCAGTTCTTC. It codes for CASSLLTGTGGGYNEQFF.